A single sample is the source of the 2 T cell receptor beta chains below, sequenced in a study of T cells of healthy individuals. TCRdb ran MiXCR on the 5' RACE reads and lists one entry per CDR3 protein. The table includes tens of thousands of distinct CDR3 sequences, about 5.5% detected once. The receptors stem from a female donor in good health.

In the case of this clonotype: This may arise from a read error, as a much more abundant clone is one base away. The rearrangement joins TRBV9 to TRBJ2-1; D is undetermined. CDR3 length: 15 residues. Germline loops: CDR1 SGDLS, CDR2 YYNGEE. CDR3 residues: CDSSASSESYNEQFF. The CDR3, as DNA: TGTGACAGCAGCGCTTCTAGTGAGAGCTACAATGAGCAGTTCTTC.

The chain couples TRBV5-6 to TRBJ2-2, with a tentative D call TRBD1 (5 bases). The germline V and J ends were trimmed by 0 bases and 5 bases, with 11 bases remaining between them. This CDR3 contains 15 residues. Germline assignment: CDR1 SGHDT and CDR2 YYEEEE. The CDR3 protein is CASSLGIRGTGELFF. The DNA for the CDR3 is TGTGCCAGCAGCTTGGGGATAAGGGGAACCGGGGAGCTGTTTTTT. Complete variable domain (other parts from reference TRBV5-6 and TRBJ2-2): DAGVTQSPTHLIKTRGQQVTLRCSPKSGHDTVSWYQQALGQGPQFIFQYYEEEERQRGNFPDRFSGHQFPNYSSELNVNALLLGDSALYLCASSLGIRGTGELFFGEGSRLTVL.